These 16 T cell receptor beta chains share one sample of origin, sequenced in a study of blood T cells in healthy people across ages. With a J-beta primer mix and a sample-barcoded 5' primer, a second PCR ran 7 to 11 cycles. TCRdb recomputed calls from the 5' RACE reads with MiXCR, one row per CDR3 protein. The sample consists of about 800,000 distinct CDR3 sequences, roughly 25% of them appearing once. These data are also associated with another study on T cells of mothers and their children.

The sample taken for sequencing was blood. All receptors come from a boy aged 5-17 years in good health.

The V gene is TRBV6-5, the J gene TRBJ1-4, with a weak D call TRBD1 (5 bases). CDR1 MNHEY and CDR2 SVGAGI come from the germline V gene. The CDR3 is 14 residues long. Trimming cost V 7 bases and J 1 base, with 10 bases left between them. Here the CDR3 DNA reads TGTGCCAGCAAACCAGGGATAACTAATGAAAAACTGTTTTTT. It translates to CASKPGITNEKLFF.

The genes are TRBV6-2 or TRBV6-3 and TRBJ2-4; D remains unclear. This CDR3 comprises 12 residues. Germline CDR1 is MNHEY and CDR2 is SVGEGT. V was shortened by 5 bases and J by 8 bases, with 10 bases between the two germline ends. The CDR3 DNA is TGTGCCAGCAGTACTAACGCGCACATTCAGTACTTC. The encoded protein is CASSTNAHIQYF.

This sequence joins TRBV6-1 and TRBJ1-6; D gene uncertain. Germline-derived CDR1 and CDR2 are MNHNS and SASEGT. The CDR3 is 16 residues long. Written as DNA, the CDR3 is TGTGCTACAGACGTTTCTTTGGACGCGGATAATTCACCCCTCCACTTT. It codes for CATDVSLDADNSPLHF.

The chain combines TRBV10-3 with TRBJ2-7; unclear D gene. Germline-derived CDR1 and CDR2 are ENHRY and SYGVKD. V was shortened by 0 bases and J by 3 bases, with 18 bases between the two germline ends. This CDR3 is built from 17 residues. The chain's CDR3 is CAISESGQQVINYEQYF. CDR3 coding DNA: TGTGCCATCAGTGAGTCTGGGCAGCAGGTAATCAACTACGAGCAGTACTTC.

This chain connects TRBV7-2 to TRBJ2-1; D is unresolved. This CDR3 has 14 amino acids. CDR1 and CDR2 (germline): SGHTA, FQGNSA. The V gene lost 5 bases and the J gene lost 3 bases, with 11 bases spanning the gap. The DNA for the CDR3 is TGTGCCAGCAGCCCCGTTTTAGTCTACAATGAGCAGTTCTTC. It translates to CASSPVLVYNEQFF.

The chain is built from TRBV6-6 and TRBJ2-2, with D perhaps given as TRBD1 or TRBD2 (6 bases each). V dropped 6 bases and J dropped 3 bases, with 11 bases sitting between them. CDR1 is MNHNY and CDR2 is SVGAGI in the germline V gene (reference sequence). The CDR3 is 14 amino acids. In DNA, the CDR3 is TGTGCCAGCAGAAGGGGGGAGGACACCGGGGAGCTGTTTTTT. Translating gives CASRRGEDTGELFF.

The chain combines TRBV5-1 with TRBJ2-6; weak D call: TRBD1 (6 bases). Germline CDR1 and CDR2: SGHRS and YFSETQ. The CDR3 spans 18 residues. Trimming shortened V by 0 bases and J by 0 bases, and 13 bases separated the two germline ends. CDR3 in amino acids: CASSLVPGENSGANVLTF. The DNA of the CDR3 is TGCGCCAGCAGCTTGGTACCAGGGGAAAACTCTGGGGCCAACGTCCTGACTTTC.

This clonotype was detected only a few times. The chain has TRBV29-1 and TRBJ2-1; TRBD2 might be the D (5 bases). Deletions cut 4 bases from V and 3 bases from J, with 13 bases between. CDR3 size: 14 residues. The germline CDR1 and CDR2 sequences are SQVTM and ANQGSEA. The CDR3 bases are TGCAGCGTTGCGGTAGCGAGTGGCTACAATGAGCAGTTCTTC. Amino acids: CSVAVASGYNEQFF.

The chain recombines TRBV20-1 with TRBJ2-7; D gene ambiguous. Between the trimmed V and J ends, which lost 2 bases and 3 bases, there was a span of 11 bases. Looked up from germline, CDR1 is DFQATT and CDR2 is SNEGSKA (reference sequence). The CDR3 spans 13 residues. The CDR3: CSARSGTDYEQYF. The DNA of the CDR3 is TGCAGTGCTAGATCCGGAACCGACTACGAGCAGTACTTC.

The chain links TRBV28 to TRBJ2-3; the match to TRBD1 covers 8 bases. The V and J ends lost 6 bases and 2 bases, in that order; junction bases with no gene match: 10. The germline CDR1 and CDR2 sequences are MDHEN and SYDVKM. This CDR3 contains 16 residues. CDR3 protein: CASRFGAGGVTDTQYF. The DNA for the CDR3 is TGTGCCAGCAGATTCGGGGCAGGGGGCGTCACAGATACGCAGTATTTT.

The chain has TRBV10-3 and TRBJ2-7, with 7 positions matching TRBD1. V was clipped by 4 bases and J by 0 bases; unmatched bases: 9. Germline lookup yields CDR1 ENHRY and CDR2 SYGVKD. The length of the CDR3 is 16 residues. Here the CDR3 reads CAISARPGQSSYEQYF. The DNA for the CDR3 is TGTGCCATCAGTGCTCGCCCGGGACAGAGCTCCTACGAGCAGTACTTC.

This clonotype occurred a few times. This chain uses TRBV20-1 with TRBJ1-1, with D possibly TRBD1 on 5 matching bases. The germline gives CDR1 DFQATT, CDR2 SNEGSKA (reference sequence). The CDR3 consists of 12 residues. Trimming took off 8 bases at V and 5 bases at J, with 15 bases between the two ends. CDR3 sequence reads: CSSVGGWTEAFF. In DNA, the CDR3 is TGCAGTTCAGTGGGGGGTTGGACTGAAGCTTTCTTT.

This clonotype was found a few times. The gene calls are TRBV7-2 and TRBJ2-1, with D possibly being TRBD2 (5 bases). Germline CDR1 reads SGHTA; CDR2 reads FQGNSA. Trimming shortened V by 6 bases and J by 2 bases, and 17 bases separated the two germline ends. CDR3 length: 16 amino acids. The CDR3 coding sequence is TGTGCCAGCAGTCAGGTGGCTAGCACTACCTACAATGAGCAGTTCTTC. It translates to CASSQVASTTYNEQFF.

For the CDR3, the DNA is TGTGCCAGCAGTCTTCGACAGGGGGTTGAAAAACTGTTTTTT. Translated, it gives CASSLRQGVEKLFF. The chain is built from TRBV28 and TRBJ1-4; the match to TRBD1 covers 9 bases. The CDR3 loop spans 14 amino acids. Germline loops: CDR1 MDHEN, CDR2 SYDVKM. The V segment lost 5 bases and the J segment 7 bases; nucleotides outside the gene matches: 5.

This clonotype was seen more than once but under ten times. The chain recombines TRBV28 with TRBJ2-6; D is perhaps TRBD1 (6 bases). The CDR3 is made up of 21 amino acids. V lost 3 bases to trimming and J lost 0 bases, with 24 bases between them. The germline V gene encodes CDR1 MDHEN and CDR2 SYDVKM. CDR3 protein: CASSFGREWTVSDSGANVLTF. As DNA, the CDR3 is TGTGCCAGCAGTTTTGGAAGGGAGTGGACAGTTTCCGACTCTGGGGCCAACGTCCTGACTTTC.

This clonotype has just a few counts. The V and J genes are TRBV7-9 and TRBJ1-4; D not resolved. This CDR3 region has 15 residues. Germline loops: CDR1 SEHNR, CDR2 FQNEAQ (reference sequence). V lost 6 bases, J lost 0 bases, and 11 bases lay in between. This CDR3 reads CASRPTRTTNEKLFF. CDR3 DNA sequence: TGTGCCAGCAGACCTACCAGGACAACTAATGAAAAACTGTTTTTT.